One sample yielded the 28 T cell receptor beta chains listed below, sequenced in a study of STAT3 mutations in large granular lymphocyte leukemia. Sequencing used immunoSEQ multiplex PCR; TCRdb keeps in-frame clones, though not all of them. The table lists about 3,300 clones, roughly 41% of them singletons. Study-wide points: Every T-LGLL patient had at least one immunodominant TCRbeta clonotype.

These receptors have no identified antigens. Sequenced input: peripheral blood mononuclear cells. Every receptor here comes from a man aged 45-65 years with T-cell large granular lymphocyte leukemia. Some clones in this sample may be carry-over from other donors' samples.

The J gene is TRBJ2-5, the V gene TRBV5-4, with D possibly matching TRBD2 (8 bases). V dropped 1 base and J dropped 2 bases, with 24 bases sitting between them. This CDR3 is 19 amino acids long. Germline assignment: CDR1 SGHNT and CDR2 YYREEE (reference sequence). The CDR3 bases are TGTGCCAGCAGCTTGTGTTTTCACAGTGTAGCGGGACAGCAAGAGACCCAGTACTTC. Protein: CASSLCFHSVAGQQETQYF.

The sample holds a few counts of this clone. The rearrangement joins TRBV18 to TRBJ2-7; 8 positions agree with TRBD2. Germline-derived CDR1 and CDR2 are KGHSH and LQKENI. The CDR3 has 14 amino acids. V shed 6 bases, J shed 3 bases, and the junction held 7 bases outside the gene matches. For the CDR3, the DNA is TGTGCCAGCTCCACGGGGGGGTTGGACTACGAGCAGTACTTC. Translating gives CASSTGGLDYEQYF.

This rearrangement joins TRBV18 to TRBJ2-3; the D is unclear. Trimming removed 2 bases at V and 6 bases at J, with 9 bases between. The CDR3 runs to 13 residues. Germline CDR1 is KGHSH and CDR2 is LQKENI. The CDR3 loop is CASSPVVADTQYF. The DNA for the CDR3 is TGTGCCAGCTCACCAGTAGTGGCGGATACGCAGTATTTT.

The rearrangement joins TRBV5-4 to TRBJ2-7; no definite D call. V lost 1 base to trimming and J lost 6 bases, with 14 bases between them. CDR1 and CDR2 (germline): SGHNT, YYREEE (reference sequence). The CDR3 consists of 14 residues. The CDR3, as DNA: TGTGCCAGCAGCTTGTTAGGGTTGGGCGGCGAGCAGTACTTC. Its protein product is CASSLLGLGGEQYF.

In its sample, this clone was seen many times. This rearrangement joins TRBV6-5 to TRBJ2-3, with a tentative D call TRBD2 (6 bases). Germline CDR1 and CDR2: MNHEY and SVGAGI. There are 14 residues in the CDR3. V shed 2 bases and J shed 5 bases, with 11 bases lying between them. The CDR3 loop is CASSYREAGDTQYF. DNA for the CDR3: TGTGCCAGCAGTTACAGGGAGGCAGGAGATACGCAGTATTTT.

The CDR3 spells CASSVGQSYEQYF. The CDR3 bases are TGTGCCAGCTCAGTGGGACAATCCTACGAGCAGTACTTC. The chain couples TRBV18 to TRBJ2-7, with D maybe TRBD1 (6 bases). This CDR3 is 13 amino acids long. Germline V gene lookup returns CDR1 KGHSH and CDR2 LQKENI. V was pared by 5 bases and J by 1 base, with 9 bases between.

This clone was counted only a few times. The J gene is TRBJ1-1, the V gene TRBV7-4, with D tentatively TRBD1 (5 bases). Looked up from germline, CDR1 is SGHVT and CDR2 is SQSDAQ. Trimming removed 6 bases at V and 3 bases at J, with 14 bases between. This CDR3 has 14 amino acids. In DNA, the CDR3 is TGTGCCAGCAGGCGATTAGACAGCGACACTGAAGCTTTCTTT. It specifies CASRRLDSDTEAFF.

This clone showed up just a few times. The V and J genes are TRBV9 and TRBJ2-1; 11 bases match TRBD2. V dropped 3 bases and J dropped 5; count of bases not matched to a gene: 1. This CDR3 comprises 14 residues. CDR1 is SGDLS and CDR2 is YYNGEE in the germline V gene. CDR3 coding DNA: TGTGCCAGCAGCGGACTAGCGGGAAACAATGAGCAGTTCTTC. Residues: CASSGLAGNNEQFF. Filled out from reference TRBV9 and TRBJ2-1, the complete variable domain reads DSGVTQTPKHLITATGQRVTLRCSPRSGDLSVYWYQQSLDQGLQFLIQYYNGEERAKGNILERFSAQQFPDLHSELNLSSLELGDSALYFCASSGLAGNNEQFFGPGTRLTVL.

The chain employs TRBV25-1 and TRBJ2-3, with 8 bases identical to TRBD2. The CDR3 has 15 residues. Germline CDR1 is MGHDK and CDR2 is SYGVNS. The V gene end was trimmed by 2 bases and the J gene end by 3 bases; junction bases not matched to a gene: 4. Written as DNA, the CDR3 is TGTGCCAGCAGTGAAGCAGCGGGAGTGACAGATACGCAGTATTTT. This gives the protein CASSEAAGVTDTQYF.

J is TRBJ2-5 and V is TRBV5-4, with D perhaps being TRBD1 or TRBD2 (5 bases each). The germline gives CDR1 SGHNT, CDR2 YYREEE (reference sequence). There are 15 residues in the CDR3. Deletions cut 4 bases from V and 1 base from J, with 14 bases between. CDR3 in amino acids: CASSLGDGTQETQYF. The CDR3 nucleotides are TGTGCCAGCAGCCTAGGTGATGGGACCCAAGAGACCCAGTACTTC.

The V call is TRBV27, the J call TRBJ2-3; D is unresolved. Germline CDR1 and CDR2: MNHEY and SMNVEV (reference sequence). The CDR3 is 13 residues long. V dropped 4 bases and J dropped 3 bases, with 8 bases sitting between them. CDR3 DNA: TGTGCCAGCAGTTCCCAGAGAACAGATACGCAGTATTTT. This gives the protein CASSSQRTDTQYF.

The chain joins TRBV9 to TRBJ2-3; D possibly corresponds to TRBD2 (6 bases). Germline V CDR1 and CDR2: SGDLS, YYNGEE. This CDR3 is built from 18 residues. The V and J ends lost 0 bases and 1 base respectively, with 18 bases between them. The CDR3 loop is CASSVGGDPTEGTDTQYF. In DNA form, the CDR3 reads TGTGCCAGCAGCGTAGGGGGGGACCCGACCGAAGGCACAGATACGCAGTATTTT.

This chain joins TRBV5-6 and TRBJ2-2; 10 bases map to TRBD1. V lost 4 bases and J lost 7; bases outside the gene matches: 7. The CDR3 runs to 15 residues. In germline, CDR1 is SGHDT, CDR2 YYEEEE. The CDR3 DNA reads TGTGCCAGCAGCGCCGGGACAGGGGCTGGCGGGGAGCTGTTTTTT. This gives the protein CASSAGTGAGGELFF.

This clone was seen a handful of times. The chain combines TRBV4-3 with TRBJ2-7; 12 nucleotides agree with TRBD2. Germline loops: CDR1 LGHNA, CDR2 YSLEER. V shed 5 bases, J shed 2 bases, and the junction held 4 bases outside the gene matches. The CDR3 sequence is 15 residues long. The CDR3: CASSGGTSGPYEQYF. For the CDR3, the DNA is TGCGCCAGCAGCGGAGGGACTAGCGGGCCCTACGAGCAGTACTTC.

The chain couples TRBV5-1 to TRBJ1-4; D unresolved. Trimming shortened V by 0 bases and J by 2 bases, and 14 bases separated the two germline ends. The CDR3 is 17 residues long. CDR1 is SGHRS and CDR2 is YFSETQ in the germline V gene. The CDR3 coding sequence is TGCGCCAGCAGCTTGGCTCTCAGAGGACGGACTAATGAAAAACTGTTTTTT. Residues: CASSLALRGRTNEKLFF.

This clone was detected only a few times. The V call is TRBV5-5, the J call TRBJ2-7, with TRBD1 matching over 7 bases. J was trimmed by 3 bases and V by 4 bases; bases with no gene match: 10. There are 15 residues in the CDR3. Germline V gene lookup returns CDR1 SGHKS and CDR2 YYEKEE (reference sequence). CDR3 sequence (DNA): TGTGCCAGCAGCCCAGAGGGCAGGGGGAACTACGAGCAGTACTTC. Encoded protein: CASSPEGRGNYEQYF.

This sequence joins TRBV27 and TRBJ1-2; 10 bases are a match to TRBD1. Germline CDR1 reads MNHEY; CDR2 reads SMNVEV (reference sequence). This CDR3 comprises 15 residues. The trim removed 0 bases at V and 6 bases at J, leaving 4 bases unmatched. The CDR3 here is CASSLSGTGVHGYTF. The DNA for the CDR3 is TGTGCCAGCAGTTTATCGGGGACAGGGGTACATGGCTACACCTTC.

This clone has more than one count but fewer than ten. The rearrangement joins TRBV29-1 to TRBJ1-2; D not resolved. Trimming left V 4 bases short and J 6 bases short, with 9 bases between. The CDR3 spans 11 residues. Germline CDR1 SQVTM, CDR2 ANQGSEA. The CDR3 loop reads CSVVLGDGYTF. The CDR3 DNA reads TGCAGCGTTGTACTTGGCGATGGCTACACCTTC.

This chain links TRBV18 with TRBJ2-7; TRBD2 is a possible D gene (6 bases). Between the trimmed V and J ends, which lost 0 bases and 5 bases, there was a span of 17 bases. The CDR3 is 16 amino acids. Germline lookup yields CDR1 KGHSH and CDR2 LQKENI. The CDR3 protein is CASSPPGGVGVNEQYF. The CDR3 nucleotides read TGTGCCAGCTCACCACCGGGCGGGGTTGGGGTCAACGAGCAGTACTTC.

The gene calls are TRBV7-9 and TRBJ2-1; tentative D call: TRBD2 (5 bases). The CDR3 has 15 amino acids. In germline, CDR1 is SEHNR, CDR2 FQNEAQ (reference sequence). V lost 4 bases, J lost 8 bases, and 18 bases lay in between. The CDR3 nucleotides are TGTGCCAGCAGCTCCCGACTAACCCTGGGCGATGAGCAGTTCTTC. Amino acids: CASSSRLTLGDEQFF.

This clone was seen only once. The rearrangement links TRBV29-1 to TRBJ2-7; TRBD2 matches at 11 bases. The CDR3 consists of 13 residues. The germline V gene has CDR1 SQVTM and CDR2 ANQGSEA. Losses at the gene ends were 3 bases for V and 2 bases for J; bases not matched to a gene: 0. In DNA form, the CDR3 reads TGCAGCGTTGATAGCGGGGGGGCCTACGAGCAGTACTTC. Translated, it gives CSVDSGGAYEQYF.

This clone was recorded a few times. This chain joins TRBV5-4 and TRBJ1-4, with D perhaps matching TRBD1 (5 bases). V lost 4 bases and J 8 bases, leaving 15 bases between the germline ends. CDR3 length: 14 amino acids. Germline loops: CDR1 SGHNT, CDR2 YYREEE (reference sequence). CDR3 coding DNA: TGTGCCAGCAGCCGCGGGGGAGATTGGGAAAAACTGTTTTTT. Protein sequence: CASSRGGDWEKLFF.

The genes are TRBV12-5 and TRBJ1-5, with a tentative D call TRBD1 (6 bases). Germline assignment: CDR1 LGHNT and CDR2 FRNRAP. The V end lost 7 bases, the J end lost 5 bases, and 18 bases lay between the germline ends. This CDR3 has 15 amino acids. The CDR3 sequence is CASAHGGGGDQPQHF. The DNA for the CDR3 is TGTGCTAGTGCCCATGGGGGGGGCGGCGATCAGCCCCAGCATTTT. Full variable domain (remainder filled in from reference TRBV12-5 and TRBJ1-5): DARVTQTPRHKVTEMGQEVTMRCQPILGHNTVFWYRQTMMQGLELLAYFRNRAPLDDSGMPKDRFSAEMPDATLATLKIQPSEPRDSAVYFCASAHGGGGDQPQHFGDGTRLSIL.

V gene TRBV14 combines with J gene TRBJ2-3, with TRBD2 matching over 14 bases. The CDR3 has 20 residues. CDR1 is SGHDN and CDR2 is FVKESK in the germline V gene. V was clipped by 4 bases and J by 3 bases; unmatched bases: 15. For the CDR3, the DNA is TGTGCCAGCAGCCCCCGACTAGCGGGGGGGCCGGGACTCCCGACAGATACGCAGTATTTT. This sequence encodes CASSPRLAGGPGLPTDTQYF.

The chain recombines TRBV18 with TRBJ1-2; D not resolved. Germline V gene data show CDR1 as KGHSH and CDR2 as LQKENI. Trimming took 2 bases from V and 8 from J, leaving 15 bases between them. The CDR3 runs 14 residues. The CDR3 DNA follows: TGTGCCAGCTCACCAGTTCGGGGTTCGGCCGGCTACACCTTC. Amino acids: CASSPVRGSAGYTF.

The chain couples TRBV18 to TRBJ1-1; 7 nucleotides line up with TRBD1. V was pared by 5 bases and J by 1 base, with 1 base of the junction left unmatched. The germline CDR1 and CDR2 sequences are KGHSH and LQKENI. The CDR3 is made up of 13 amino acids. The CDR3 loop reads CASSGTENTEAFF. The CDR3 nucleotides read TGTGCCAGCTCAGGGACAGAGAACACTGAAGCTTTCTTT.

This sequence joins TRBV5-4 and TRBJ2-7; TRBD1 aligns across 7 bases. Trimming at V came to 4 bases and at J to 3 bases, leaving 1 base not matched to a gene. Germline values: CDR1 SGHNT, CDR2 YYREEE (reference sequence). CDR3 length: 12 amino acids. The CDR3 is CASSRQGYEQYF. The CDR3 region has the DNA TGTGCCAGCAGCCGACAGGGCTACGAGCAGTACTTC.

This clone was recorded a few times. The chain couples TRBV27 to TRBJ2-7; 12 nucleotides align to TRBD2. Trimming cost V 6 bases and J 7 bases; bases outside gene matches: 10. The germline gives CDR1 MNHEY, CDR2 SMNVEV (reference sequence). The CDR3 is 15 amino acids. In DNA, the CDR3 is TGTGCCAGCAGACCATCCGGGACTAGCGGGTCAGAGCAGTACTTC. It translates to CASRPSGTSGSEQYF.